This paragraph reports one T cell receptor (beta chain). The data belong to a study of T cell clones after liver transplantation. Clones were read by immunoSEQ multiplex PCR, and TCRdb kept only the in-frame ones, dropping some. The table has about 50,000 clones, approximately 71% seen once. The V gene lost 2 bases and the J gene lost 0 bases, with 10 bases spanning the gap. There are 15 residues in the CDR3. Per the germline V gene, CDR1 is SGHAT and CDR2 is FQDESV (reference sequence). The genes are TRBV11-1 and TRBJ1-1; the D is unclear. This sequence originates from a human patient who received a liver transplant. A share of the T cells may be of graft donor origin. This material consisted of CD4+ T cells from blood, taken 54 months after liver transplant. In nucleotides, the CDR3 is TGTGCCAGCAGCTTAAACAGAAGAATGAACACTGAAGCTTTCTTT. This codes for CASSLNRRMNTEAFF.